The entry that follows covers one T cell receptor (beta chain) sequence. The junction differs from germline at one of its ends, possibly a read error. With a duration under 2 months, the hyperthyroidism was newly diagnosed in patients aged 18 to 65. This CDR3 region has 16 residues. CDR1 ENHRY and CDR2 SYGVKD come from the germline V gene. This specimen belongs to a study of T cells in Graves' hyperthyroidism and ophthalmopathy. RNA transcripts yielded amplified TCR beta CDR3 regions. A first-round RT-PCR of the TCR CDR3 used the HTBI primer set. TCRdb re-called the multiplex PCR reads with MiXCR, one entry per CDR3 protein. The sample records about 380,000 distinct CDR3 sequences, about 15% being singletons.

The chain couples TRBV10-3 to TRBJ2-6; tentative D call: TRBD1 (5 bases). Sequenced sample: blood. The sequence derives from a woman aged 55-75 years with Graves' hyperthyroidism. The CDR3 protein is CAAGIDTVSGANVLTF. As DNA, the CDR3 is TGTGCCGCAGGGATTGACACTGTCTCTGGGGCCAACGTCCTGACTTTT.